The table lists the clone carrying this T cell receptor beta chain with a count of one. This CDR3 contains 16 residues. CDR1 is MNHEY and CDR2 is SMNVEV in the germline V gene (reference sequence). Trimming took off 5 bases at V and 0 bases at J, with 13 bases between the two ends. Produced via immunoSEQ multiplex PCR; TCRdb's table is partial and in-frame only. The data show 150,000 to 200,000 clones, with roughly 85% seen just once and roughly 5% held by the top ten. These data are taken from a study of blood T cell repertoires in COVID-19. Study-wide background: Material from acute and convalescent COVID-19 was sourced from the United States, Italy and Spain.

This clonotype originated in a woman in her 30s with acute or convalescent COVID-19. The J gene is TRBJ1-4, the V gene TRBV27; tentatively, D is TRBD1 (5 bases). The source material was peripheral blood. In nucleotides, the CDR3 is TGTGCCAGCAGTCTAGACGCAGGGTCAACTAATGAAAAACTGTTTTTT. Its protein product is CASSLDAGSTNEKLFF. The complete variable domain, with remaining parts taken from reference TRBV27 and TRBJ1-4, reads EAQVTQNPRYLITVTGKKLTVTCSQNMNHEYMSWYRQDPGLGLRQIYYSMNVEVTDKGDVPEGYKVSRKEKRNFPLILESPSPNQTSLYFCASSLDAGSTNEKLFFGSGTQLSVL.